This T cell receptor (beta chain) was captured in a study of lymphopenia after photon versus proton radiotherapy. Overall study results and limits: A bigger post-nadir fall in TCR diversity correlated inversely with survival time in deceased patients. Authors raise, but do not show, better survival with proton therapy. After lymphocyte nadir, photon-treated repertoires showed oligoclonal expansion, especially CD8+ Temra. Relative stability marked proton patients; photon patients lost diversity and naive cells.

A note on this clone: Its antigen is not identified.

Profiling relied on immunoSEQ multiplex PCR, and the TCRdb table lists in-frame clones only, not all of them. The sample carries 55,000 to 70,000 clones, 75% to 90% recorded once. The V and J ends lost 0 bases and 4 bases, in that order; junction bases with no gene match: 8. CDR1 SGDLS and CDR2 YYNGEE come from the germline V gene. CDR3 length: 18 residues. The rearrangement joins TRBV9 to TRBJ2-6; TRBD1 matches at 9 bases. The origin of this receptor is a man at least 80 years old with esophageal cancer. The source material was peripheral blood, sampled from a patient treated with proton-based radiotherapy. CDR3 amino acids: CASSVAPGQGTGANVLTF. CDR3 DNA: TGTGCCAGCAGCGTAGCCCCGGGACAGGGCACCGGGGCCAACGTCCTGACTTTC. Variable domain in full (rest from reference TRBV9 and TRBJ2-6): DSGVTQTPKHLITATGQRVTLRCSPRSGDLSVYWYQQSLDQGLQFLIQYYNGEERAKGNILERFSAQQFPDLHSELNLSSLELGDSALYFCASSVAPGQGTGANVLTFGAGSRLTVL.